These 26 T cell receptor beta chains were all obtained from the same sample, sequenced in a study of T cells in localized non-small cell lung cancer. The data were produced by immunoSEQ multiplex PCR, yet TCRdb's version contains in-frame clones alone and is incomplete. The table has tens of thousands of clones, about three quarters seen once. The sample was PBMCs, taken before any cancer treatment. These receptors were obtained from a man between 35 and 75 years old with stage II squamous cell lung carcinoma.

The genes are TRBV29-1 and TRBJ1-1; TRBD1 might be the D (6 bases). Deletions cut 6 bases from V and 1 base from J, with 15 bases between. This CDR3 region has 14 residues. Germline V CDR1 and CDR2: SQVTM, ANQGSEA. CDR3 region: CSVTRGDKNTEAFF. CDR3 sequence (DNA): TGCAGCGTCACGAGGGGGGACAAGAACACTGAAGCTTTCTTT.

This clone was counted between two and nine times. The chain recombines TRBV7-3 with TRBJ1-1; a weak D match, TRBD1 (5 bases). The V and J ends lost 4 bases and 6 bases respectively, with 15 bases between them. The CDR3 is made up of 14 amino acids. Germline V gene sequence: CDR1 SGHTA, CDR2 FQGTGA. CDR3 bases: TGTGCCAGCAGCTCCTCAGGGATTGAGGCTGAAGCTTTCTTT. This encodes CASSSSGIEAEAFF.

This clone has just a few counts. The chain employs TRBV11-3 and TRBJ1-1; D not certain. CDR1 is SGHNT and CDR2 is YENEEA in the germline V gene. The germline V and J ends were trimmed by 0 bases and 5 bases, with 7 bases remaining between them. The CDR3 sequence is 13 residues long. CDR3 nucleotides: TGTGCCAGCAGCTTAGACTCGGAGACTGAAGCTTTCTTT. Translating it yields CASSLDSETEAFF. Using reference TRBV11-3 and TRBJ1-1 for the parts outside the CDR3, the full variable domain is EAGVVQSPRYKIIEKKQPVAFWCNPISGHNTLYWYLQNLGQGPELLIRYENEEAVDDSQLPKDRFSAERLKGVDSTLKIQPAELGDSAVYLCASSLDSETEAFFGQGTRLTVV.

The chain links TRBV19 to TRBJ2-7; 11 bases map to TRBD2. Germline CDR1 reads LNHDA; CDR2 reads SQIVND (reference sequence). Trimming at V came to 3 bases and at J to 4 bases, leaving 8 bases not matched to a gene. There are 16 residues in the CDR3. The CDR3 protein is CASSIRASGRTYEQYF. The CDR3, as DNA: TGTGCCAGTAGTATTCGGGCTAGCGGGAGGACATACGAGCAGTACTTC. Together with reference TRBV19 and TRBJ2-7, the CDR3 gives the full variable domain: DGGITQSPKYLFRKEGQNVTLSCEQNLNHDAMYWYRQDPGQGLRLIYYSQIVNDFQKGDIAEGYSVSREKKESFPLTVTSAQKNPTAFYLCASSIRASGRTYEQYFGPGTRLTVT.

To note about this clone: Other DNA sequences within the sample encode an identical CDR3. The chain uses TRBV7-9 and TRBJ2-2; D not resolved. This CDR3 region has 14 residues. The ends were cut back, 5 bases at V and 6 bases at J, with 13 bases in the middle. Looked up from germline, CDR1 is SEHNR and CDR2 is FQNEAQ (reference sequence). DNA of the CDR3: TGTGCCAGCAGCCCCGCCGTATTCCCCGGGGAGCTGTTTTTT. Translating it yields CASSPAVFPGELFF.

V and J are TRBV28 and TRBJ1-1, with D unclear. With 6 bases removed from V and 2 bases from J, the gap between germline ends came to 10 bases. The CDR3 has 13 residues. Germline CDR1 and CDR2: MDHEN and SYDVKM. CDR3 nucleotides: TGTGCCAGCAGAACAACACCCAACACTGAAGCTTTCTTT. It encodes CASRTTPNTEAFF. Full variable domain (outside the CDR3, taken from reference TRBV28 and TRBJ1-1): DVKVTQSSRYLVKRTGEKVFLECVQDMDHENMFWYRQDPGLGLRLIYFSYDVKMKEKGDIPEGYSVSREKKERFSLILESASTNQTSMYLCASRTTPNTEAFFGQGTRLTVV.

This rearrangement joins TRBV28 to TRBJ1-1; D uncertain. Germline assignment: CDR1 MDHEN and CDR2 SYDVKM. The CDR3 runs 14 residues. Trimming took 6 bases from V and 2 from J, leaving 13 bases between them. Here the CDR3 DNA reads TGTGCCAGCAGAATGGCCAGTAGAAACACTGAAGCTTTCTTT. Protein product: CASRMASRNTEAFF.

CDR3 region: CASSLGTSGYPYEQYF. CDR3 nucleotide sequence: TGTGCCAGCAGCTTAGGGACTAGCGGTTACCCCTACGAGCAGTACTTC. The rearrangement links TRBV7-9 to TRBJ2-7; 10 bases match TRBD2. J gave up 2 bases and V 1 base, and 5 bases lay outside the gene matches. Germline values: CDR1 SEHNR, CDR2 FQNEAQ (reference sequence). This CDR3 comprises 16 residues.

This clone was seen repeatedly, ten times or more. The rearrangement joins TRBV4-2 to TRBJ1-1; D is undetermined. V lost 3 bases, J lost 1 base, and 6 bases lay in between. CDR3 length equals 13 residues. CDR1 and CDR2 (germline): LGHNA, YNFKEQ. CDR3 sequence: CASSHTENTEAFF. In nucleotides, the CDR3 is TGTGCCAGCAGCCATACTGAGAACACTGAAGCTTTCTTT.

DNA of the CDR3: TGTGCCACTCTAGAGCTAGTCGGGGGCTACACCTTC. The encoded protein is CATLELVGGYTF. The rearrangement uses TRBV6-5 and TRBJ1-2; D unresolved. V lost 10 bases and J lost 8, with 17 bases in between. The V gene's germline CDR1 is MNHEY and CDR2 SVGAGI. This CDR3 has 12 residues.

The chain uses TRBV9 and TRBJ2-1; D uncertain. V lost 0 bases and J lost 1, with 8 bases in between. Per germline, CDR1 SGDLS and CDR2 YYNGEE. CDR3 length: 15 amino acids. CDR3 sequence reads: CASSVDSGSYNEQFF. DNA for the CDR3: TGTGCCAGCAGCGTAGATTCAGGTTCCTACAATGAGCAGTTCTTC.

The chain combines TRBV9 with TRBJ1-1; TRBD1 aligns across 7 bases. This CDR3 region has 14 residues. The ends lost 7 bases at V and 0 bases at J; junction bases unmatched: 6. Germline-derived CDR1 and CDR2 are SGDLS and YYNGEE. The chain's CDR3 is CASGRGLMNTEAFF. CDR3 in DNA: TGTGCCAGCGGGAGGGGGCTAATGAACACTGAAGCTTTCTTT.

CDR3: CASSLVWGYQETQYF. CDR3 sequence (DNA): TGTGCCAGCAGCTTAGTGTGGGGGTACCAAGAGACCCAGTACTTC. V and J are TRBV7-2 and TRBJ2-5; the D call may be TRBD1 or TRBD2 (5 bases each). This CDR3 has 15 residues. Germline loops: CDR1 SGHTA, CDR2 FQGNSA. Trimming stripped 1 base from V and 0 bases from J, with 9 bases between.

The genes are TRBV7-9 and TRBJ2-7, with D perhaps matching TRBD1 or TRBD2 (5 bases each). The germline V and J ends were trimmed by 5 bases and 2 bases, with 13 bases remaining between them. Germline CDR1 and CDR2: SEHNR and FQNEAQ (reference sequence). The CDR3 has 14 amino acids. The DNA of the CDR3 is TGTGCCAGCAGCAAGGGGAGTAGTACCTACGAGCAGTACTTC. As protein: CASSKGSSTYEQYF. The whole variable domain, remainder taken from reference TRBV7-9 and TRBJ2-7, is DTGVSQNPRHKITKRGQNVTFRCDPISEHNRLYWYRQTLGQGPEFLTYFQNEAQLEKSRLLSDRFSAERPKGSFSTLEIQRTEQGDSAMYLCASSKGSSTYEQYFGPGTRLTVT.

This sequence joins TRBV6-1 and TRBJ2-7; D may be TRBD1 or TRBD2 (5 bases each). The ends were cut back, 6 bases at V and 9 bases at J, with 15 bases in the middle. Per the germline V gene, CDR1 is MNHNS and CDR2 is SASEGT. This CDR3 region has 12 residues. The CDR3 protein is CASSGTLPGQYF. In DNA form, the CDR3 reads TGTGCCAGCAGCGGGACGTTGCCTGGGCAGTACTTC.

This clone was seen once. The CDR3 nucleotides are TGTGCCAGCAGTTACCGCAGGGTAATGAACACTGAAGCTTTCTTT. Amino acids: CASSYRRVMNTEAFF. The rearrangement joins TRBV6-5 to TRBJ1-1; TRBD1 might be the D (5 bases). CDR3 length: 15 amino acids. The germline V and J ends were trimmed by 2 bases and 0 bases, with 10 bases remaining between them. Germline CDR1 reads MNHEY; CDR2 reads SVGAGI.

V usage is TRBV30 and J usage is TRBJ1-6; tentatively, D is TRBD1 (6 bases). V was pared by 3 bases and J by 7 bases, with 16 bases between. The CDR3 has 15 residues. In germline, CDR1 is GTSNPN, CDR2 SVGIG (reference sequence). The CDR3 protein is CAWSVDNRANSPLHF. In nucleotides, the CDR3 is TGTGCCTGGAGCGTAGATAACAGGGCAAATTCACCCCTCCACTTT.

J is TRBJ1-6 and V is TRBV18; D is unresolved. The CDR3 consists of 16 residues. V gave up 5 bases and J gave up 0 bases, with 11 bases separating them. From germline, CDR1 is KGHSH and CDR2 LQKENI. The CDR3 DNA is TGTGCCAGCTCATTTGAGCAGAGCTCCTATAATTCACCCCTCCACTTT. It encodes CASSFEQSSYNSPLHF.

The chain couples TRBV5-1 to TRBJ2-7; 7 bases line up with TRBD1. V was clipped by 4 bases and J by 3 bases; unmatched bases: 16. Germline CDR1 SGHRS, CDR2 YFSETQ. The CDR3 has 17 amino acids. Here the CDR3 DNA reads TGCGCCAGCAGCACCGCACCCTGGACAGGTGGTAGCTACGAGCAGTACTTC. It is translated as CASSTAPWTGGSYEQYF.

The rearrangement links TRBV11-2 to TRBJ1-3; 7 bases align to TRBD1. CDR1 is SGHAT, CDR2 FQNNGV, per germline. With V trimmed by 1 base and J by 2 bases, 2 bases remained unmatched. The CDR3 has 15 amino acids. The CDR3 spells CASSLATGAGNTIYF. CDR3 DNA: TGTGCCAGCAGCTTAGCCACAGGGGCTGGAAACACCATATATTTT. Drawing the rest from reference TRBV11-2 and TRBJ1-3, the complete variable domain is EAGVAQSPRYKIIEKRQSVAFWCNPISGHATLYWYQQILGQGPKLLIQFQNNGVVDDSQLPKDRFSAERLKGVDSTLKIQPAKLEDSAVYLCASSLATGAGNTIYFGEGSWLTVV.

This clone was seen only a few times. The V gene is TRBV11-2, the J gene TRBJ2-1; D call uncertain. CDR1 is SGHAT, CDR2 FQNNGV, per germline. Trimming shortened V by 1 base and J by 7 bases, and 5 bases separated the two germline ends. This CDR3 comprises 12 residues. Here the CDR3 reads CASSLALNEQFF. The CDR3 DNA reads TGTGCCAGCAGCTTAGCGCTGAATGAGCAGTTCTTC. The full variable domain, its missing parts supplied by reference TRBV11-2 and TRBJ2-1, is EAGVAQSPRYKIIEKRQSVAFWCNPISGHATLYWYQQILGQGPKLLIQFQNNGVVDDSQLPKDRFSAERLKGVDSTLKIQPAKLEDSAVYLCASSLALNEQFFGPGTRLTVL.

The V gene is TRBV6-1, the J gene TRBJ2-7, with a tentative D call TRBD1 (6 bases). The germline gives CDR1 MNHNS, CDR2 SASEGT. The CDR3 totals 14 residues. V dropped 7 bases and J dropped 2 bases, with 15 bases sitting between them. The CDR3 DNA follows: TGTGCCAGCATTAACAGGGTTGGGACCTACGAGCAGTACTTC. Translation gives CASINRVGTYEQYF.

V and J are TRBV30 and TRBJ2-7, with unresolved D. From germline, CDR1 is GTSNPN and CDR2 SVGIG (reference sequence). V was clipped by 2 bases and J by 4 bases, with 12 bases between them. The CDR3 has 13 residues. The CDR3 sequence: CAWSKRALYEQYF. The CDR3 bases are TGTGCCTGGAGTAAACGAGCGCTTTACGAGCAGTACTTC.

This clone came up a few times. This chain uses TRBV28 with TRBJ1-5; D gene unclear. From germline, CDR1 is MDHEN and CDR2 SYDVKM. The CDR3 covers 14 residues. Between the trimmed V and J ends, which lost 2 bases and 5 bases, there was a span of 10 bases. The CDR3 reads CASSLPSIYQPQHF. DNA for the CDR3: TGTGCCAGCAGTTTACCCAGCATCTATCAGCCCCAGCATTTT.

The count of this clone is one. The rearrangement joins TRBV6-5 to TRBJ2-1, with D uncertain. V shed 8 bases and J shed 5 bases, with 10 bases lying between them. In germline, CDR1 is MNHEY, CDR2 SVGAGI. The CDR3 consists of 12 residues. The CDR3 spells CASGMWDNEQFF. Here the CDR3 DNA reads TGTGCCAGCGGGATGTGGGACAATGAGCAGTTCTTC.

The chain carries TRBV28 and TRBJ2-5; no clear D. Deletions cut 5 bases from V and 9 bases from J, with 16 bases between. CDR3 length: 13 amino acids. CDR1 is MDHEN and CDR2 is SYDVKM in the germline V gene. In nucleotides, the CDR3 is TGTGCCAGCAGTCCGAGGAGACCGTCCGCCCAGTACTTC. Translation gives CASSPRRPSAQYF.